These T cell receptor beta chains were read from a single sample in a study of molecular identifiers for immune sequencing clone quantification. TCRdb re-called the PCR reads through MiXCR, storing one row per CDR3 protein. This sample has approximately 630,000 distinct CDR3 sequences; about 25% occur once, and the top ten carry about 0.84%. The specimen was naive CD8+ T cells from blood, with Jurkat cell RNA spiked in. Source of these receptors: a human donor in good health. Some libraries in this study had Jurkat cell RNA spiked in. Both conserved end residues are part of each CDR3. A D gene is named only where the DNA matches it firmly.

TRBV24-1,-,CATSSVSGDSPYEQYF
TRBV20-1,-,CSAKDRNYGYTF
TRBV6-2/TRBV6-3,-,CASSHSLNTEAFF
TRBV4-3,TRBD2,CASSPTGGAYEQYF
TRBV7-2,-,CASSFFYGNTYNEQFF
TRBV5-1,-,CASSSRTADYGYTF
TRBV12-3/TRBV12-4,TRBD2,CASSRFNTLAGGQDAQYF
TRBV28,TRBD2,CASSFPGTSGTSDIDTQYF
TRBV4-1,TRBD2,CASSKIAGGPFEQCF
TRBV15,TRBD1,CATSRDRGLNTEAFF
TRBV28,-,CASSPFGGTSTDTQYF
TRBV19,TRBD1,CASSAWDSADTQYF
TRBV4-3,TRBD2,CASSHGTSAYEQYF
TRBV4-1,-,CASSQGPSVSYEQYF
TRBV4-3,-,CASSQDLAGSTEAFF
TRBV6-5,-,CASSYENQETQYF
TRBV11-2,-,CASSLEDRAAYGYTF
TRBV12-3/TRBV12-4,-,CASVPTGGTFGDEQFF
TRBV6-2/TRBV6-3,-,CASSLQGKDYGYTF
TRBV24-1,-,CATNDRLGPLSDYNEQFF
TRBV12-3/TRBV12-4,TRBD1,CASSPGTELPFYGYTF
TRBV7-9,TRBD2,CASSLRLAGPHPRQFF
TRBV7-2,TRBD2,CASSFTSGSADTHYF
TRBV24-1,TRBD1,CATSDLRGGQGNTGELFF
TRBV19,-,CASSTPTLFSGANVLTF
TRBV29-1,TRBD1,CSRGQGAAINIQYF
TRBV6-2/TRBV6-3,-,CASSYRGLFTDAQYF
TRBV12-3/TRBV12-4,-,CASSYPGDPNTEAFF
TRBV6-5,TRBD1,CASSWGQGSGYTF
TRBV24-1,TRBD2,CATSDPTSGGYEQYF
TRBV29-1,TRBD1,CSVDWGTGFNTQYF
TRBV29-1,TRBD1,CSVETGGVEEQFF
TRBV12-3/TRBV12-4,-,CASSSRGPYQETQYF
TRBV6-1,-,CASSQTPQGFTGELFF
TRBV20-1,-,CSASSVGVSYEQYF
TRBV28,TRBD1,CASSPRGRFTEAFF
TRBV2,-,CASLSERDYGYTF
TRBV30,TRBD1,CAWSSGGGQPQHF
TRBV13,-,CASSPAVGPFTQYF
TRBV19,-,CASSIWGSLYGYTF
TRBV19,-,CASKQGGFAGELFF
TRBV28,-,CASSFANQPQHF
TRBV5-1,TRBD2,CASSFGGSSDTQYF